This TCR beta chain is drawn from a study of blood T cell repertoires in COVID-19. Produced via immunoSEQ multiplex PCR; TCRdb's table is partial and in-frame only. This sample carries fewer than 80,000 clones, 84% of them seen once, and the ten largest clones take about an eighth. Looked up from germline, CDR1 is GTSNPN and CDR2 is SVGIG (reference sequence). J gave up 1 base and V 0 bases, and 1 base lay outside the gene matches. The CDR3 loop spans 15 amino acids. The chain employs TRBV30 and TRBJ2-7; the match to TRBD2 covers 12 bases. The sample taken for sequencing was peripheral blood. The TCR comes from a man aged 50 to 59 with COVID-19, enrolled during active disease. In DNA form, the CDR3 reads TGTGCCTGGAGTGTGGGACTAGCGGGTTCCTACGAGCAGTACTTC. It encodes CAWSVGLAGSYEQYF.